One sample yielded the 10 T cell receptor beta chains listed below, sequenced in a study of PD-L1 blockade in urothelial cancer. Time point given: peripheral blood 6 weeks after treatment start. TCRdb's copy holds only in-frame clones and misses some; the assay was immunoSEQ multiplex PCR. Counted here are approximately 79,000 clones, around 93% occurring once; the ten biggest clones make up 0.7% to 0.9%. The material was PBMCs, obtained around atezolizumab (anti-PD-L1) treatment. These receptors were obtained from a woman older than 75 with urothelial cancer.

This sequence joins TRBV19 and TRBJ2-1; TRBD2 matches 13 bases. The trim removed 5 bases at V and 12 bases at J, leaving 10 bases unmatched. The germline V gene has CDR1 LNHDA and CDR2 SQIVND (reference sequence). This CDR3 comprises 15 residues. This CDR3 is CASSSLGTSGTWQFF. The CDR3 DNA sequence: TGTGCCAGTAGTTCCTTGGGGACTAGCGGGACTTGGCAGTTCTTC. Filled out from reference TRBV19 and TRBJ2-1, the complete variable domain reads DGGITQSPKYLFRKEGQNVTLSCEQNLNHDAMYWYRQDPGQGLRLIYYSQIVNDFQKGDIAEGYSVSREKKESFPLTVTSAQKNPTAFYLCASSSLGTSGTWQFFGPGTRLTVL.

This clone was seen more than once but under ten times. The rearrangement uses TRBV19 and TRBJ1-5; D is perhaps TRBD1 (5 bases). The germline V and J ends were trimmed by 10 bases and 5 bases, with 12 bases remaining between them. Germline V lookup: CDR1 LNHDA, CDR2 SQIVND (reference sequence). The CDR3 loop spans 12 amino acids. The CDR3 nucleotides read TGTGCCACTGGGTCCAGGGATCAGCCCCAGCATTTT. Its translation is CATGSRDQPQHF.

The chain carries TRBV19 and TRBJ2-3; D not certain. The CDR3 is 15 residues long. Trimming removed 5 bases at V and 5 bases at J, with 17 bases between. In germline, CDR1 is LNHDA, CDR2 SQIVND (reference sequence). For the CDR3, the DNA is TGTGCCAGTAGTCTCGCTCCCGGTAGTAGAGATACGCAGTATTTT. Translating gives CASSLAPGSRDTQYF.

This rearrangement joins TRBV29-1 to TRBJ1-2; tentatively, D is TRBD1 (5 bases). The V gene's germline CDR1 is SQVTM and CDR2 ANQGSEA. Deletions cut 7 bases from V and 6 bases from J, with 21 bases between. The CDR3 consists of 14 residues. CDR3 loop: CSAPKGPESDGYTF. CDR3 in DNA: TGCAGCGCCCCGAAGGGGCCTGAGTCTGATGGCTACACCTTC.

The chain couples TRBV29-1 to TRBJ2-1; 8 positions agree with TRBD2. The CDR3 contains 15 residues. CDR1 is SQVTM, CDR2 ANQGSEA, per germline. Trimming at V came to 7 bases and at J to 0 bases, leaving 8 bases not matched to a gene. CDR3 DNA: TGCAGCGCTCCGAAGCGGGAGTCCTCCTACAATGAGCAGTTCTTC. It is translated as CSAPKRESSYNEQFF.

The V call is TRBV19, the J call TRBJ1-1, with TRBD1 identical over 7 bases. Looked up from germline, CDR1 is LNHDA and CDR2 is SQIVND (reference sequence). This CDR3 contains 16 residues. The V and J ends lost 6 bases and 4 bases, in that order; junction bases with no gene match: 14. CDR3 residues: CASSPTGRVSSTEAFF. The CDR3 DNA follows: TGTGCCAGTAGCCCGACAGGGCGGGTCTCTAGCACTGAAGCTTTCTTT.

The genes are TRBV10-1 and TRBJ2-1; TRBD1 matches at 9 bases. Looked up from germline, CDR1 is WNHNN and CDR2 is SYGVQD (reference sequence). J lost 8 bases, V lost 4 bases, and 3 bases had no gene match. This CDR3 contains 13 residues. As DNA, the CDR3 is TGCGCCAGCAGTGGGACAGGGGCCCATGAGCAGTTCTTC. As protein: CASSGTGAHEQFF.

This clone was observed a single time. The J gene is TRBJ2-3, the V gene TRBV27; TRBD2 agrees at 7 bases. With V trimmed by 6 bases and J by 6 bases, 9 bases remained unmatched. There are 14 residues in the CDR3. Looked up from germline, CDR1 is MNHEY and CDR2 is SMNVEV (reference sequence). CDR3: CASSLGHGRDTQYF. In nucleotides, the CDR3 is TGTGCCAGCAGCTTGGGGCACGGGAGGGATACGCAGTATTTT.

The rearrangement joins TRBV5-6 to TRBJ2-1; 12 positions agree with TRBD2. This CDR3 is 16 amino acids long. Trimming at V came to 4 bases and at J to 7 bases, leaving 9 bases not matched to a gene. Germline V gene data show CDR1 as SGHDT and CDR2 as YYEEEE. The CDR3 DNA reads TGTGCCAGCAGCACTCCACTAGCGGGAGGACGTAATGAGCAGTTCTTC. Amino acid sequence: CASSTPLAGGRNEQFF.

This chain links TRBV28 with TRBJ2-1, with a tentative D call TRBD2 (5 bases). The length of the CDR3 is 16 residues. V was shortened by 6 bases and J by 5 bases, with 20 bases between the two germline ends. Germline V gene lookup returns CDR1 MDHEN and CDR2 SYDVKM. This chain's CDR3 is CASSPERPSLDNEQFF. The CDR3 region has the DNA TGTGCCAGCAGCCCGGAGCGGCCGTCTCTCGACAATGAGCAGTTCTTC.